This TCR beta chain emerged from a study of blood T cell repertoires in COVID-19. Germline V CDR1 and CDR2: SGHNT, YENEEA. Between the trimmed V and J ends, which lost 1 base and 4 bases, there was a span of 14 bases. The CDR3 loop spans 15 amino acids. Sequenced by immunoSEQ multiplex PCR; TCRdb stores in-frame clones only, minus some. The sample has more than 20,000 clones; roughly 86% are singletons. This chain connects TRBV11-3 to TRBJ2-7; a possible D gene is TRBD1 (6 bases). This receptor was obtained from a man in his fifties with active COVID-19. Sequencing input: peripheral blood. CDR3 in amino acids: CASSLVSQGLYEQYF. CDR3 nucleotides: TGTGCCAGCAGCTTAGTCTCCCAGGGGCTTTACGAGCAGTACTTC. Complete variable domain (other parts from reference TRBV11-3 and TRBJ2-7): EAGVVQSPRYKIIEKKQPVAFWCNPISGHNTLYWYLQNLGQGPELLIRYENEEAVDDSQLPKDRFSAERLKGVDSTLKIQPAELGDSAVYLCASSLVSQGLYEQYFGPGTRLTVT.